The 26 T cell receptor beta chains in this list originate from one sample, sequenced in a study of neoadjuvant nivolumab and ipilimumab in lung cancer (TCRdb year 2020). Libraries were made using the immunoSEQ multiplex PCR assay. TCRdb provides this immuneACCESS table in a form limited to in-frame rearrangements. Some clones are lacking; in checked studies, under half of them reflect an unresolved V gene, and why the rest are absent is not known. Within this sample are about 38,000 clones, with 80% to 90% of them counted one time only. Of the sample, about 3.3% is held by the ten largest clones. In light of the paper, this sample's time point label describes: pretherapy, before neoadjuvant immune checkpoint inhibitors. The sequencing here drew on peripheral blood, taken before neoadjuvant nivolumab, alone or with ipilimumab. The receptor set was obtained from an adult with non-small cell lung cancer.

The chain joins TRBV19 to TRBJ2-2, with 7 bases matching TRBD1. The CDR3 consists of 13 residues. Germline-derived CDR1 and CDR2 are LNHDA and SQIVND (reference sequence). With V trimmed by 8 bases and J by 5 bases, 5 bases remained unmatched. CDR3 amino acids: CASSDRRTGELFF. CDR3 sequence (DNA): TGTGCCAGTTCGGACAGGCGGACCGGGGAGCTGTTTTTT.

This chain uses TRBV11-2 with TRBJ2-7; no definite D call. The V gene's germline CDR1 is SGHAT and CDR2 FQNNGV. The CDR3 runs 14 residues. Trimming pared 1 base from V and 2 bases from J, leaving 9 bases between. The CDR3 region is CASSLGAGAYEQYF. The CDR3, as DNA: TGTGCCAGCAGCTTAGGGGCAGGAGCCTACGAGCAGTACTTC.

The chain couples TRBV5-4 to TRBJ2-1, with 7 positions matching TRBD2. The V gene's germline CDR1 is SGHNT and CDR2 YYREEE (reference sequence). V lost 5 bases to trimming and J lost 3 bases; unmatched junction nucleotides: 5. The CDR3 has 14 residues. The CDR3 region is CASRPRGDYNEQFF. The CDR3, as DNA: TGTGCCAGCAGACCTCGGGGGGACTACAATGAGCAGTTCTTC. Filled out from reference TRBV5-4 and TRBJ2-1, the complete variable domain reads ETGVTQSPTHLIKTRGQQVTLRCSSQSGHNTVSWYQQALGQGPQFIFQYYREEENGRGNFPPRFSGLQFPNYSSELNVNALELDDSALYLCASRPRGDYNEQFFGPGTRLTVL.

The chain employs TRBV2 and TRBJ2-5; D remains unclear. Per the germline V gene, CDR1 is SNHLY and CDR2 is FYNNEI. V was trimmed by 4 bases and J by 5 bases, leaving 5 bases between them. This CDR3 comprises 11 residues. CDR3 sequence: CASSVGETQYF. CDR3 in DNA: TGTGCCAGCAGTGTCGGGGAGACCCAGTACTTC.

The genes are TRBV6-5 and TRBJ2-5; 7 bases map to TRBD2. The J segment lost 5 bases and the V segment lost 0 bases, leaving 9 bases of the junction unmatched. CDR1 is MNHEY and CDR2 is SVGAGI in the germline V gene. The length of the CDR3 is 16 residues. This CDR3 reads CASSYSWAGDEETQYF. In DNA, the CDR3 is TGTGCCAGCAGTTACTCTTGGGCGGGGGACGAGGAGACCCAGTACTTC.

The chain combines TRBV10-3 with TRBJ2-7, with D tentatively TRBD1 (6 bases). Germline V CDR1 and CDR2: ENHRY, SYGVKD. CDR3 size: 15 residues. Trimming took 2 bases from V and 0 from J, leaving 11 bases between them. CDR3 DNA sequence: TGTGCCATCAGTGAGGGGTTAGGGGGCTCCTACGAGCAGTACTTC. Its translation is CAISEGLGGSYEQYF.

Concerning this clone: The junction differs from germline at one of its ends, possibly a read error. The chain uses TRBV11-3 and TRBJ2-7, with D perhaps matching TRBD2 (6 bases). This CDR3 is built from 14 residues. The germline V gene has CDR1 SGHNT and CDR2 YENEEA. CDR3 protein: CASSLDPGTSEQYF. Here the CDR3 DNA reads TGTGCCAGCAGCCTAGACCCCGGGACTTCCGAGCAGTACTTC.

This chain links TRBV10-1 with TRBJ1-1, with 11 nucleotides matching TRBD1. The CDR3 consists of 13 residues. V lost 6 bases and J lost 3; bases outside the gene matches: 0. Germline CDR1 is WNHNN and CDR2 is SYGVQD (reference sequence). The CDR3 nucleotides are TGCGCCAGCAGGGGACAGGGGGACACTGAAGCTTTCTTT. This codes for CASRGQGDTEAFF.

A single count supports this clone. The rearrangement joins TRBV11-3 to TRBJ2-7; D uncertain. The CDR3 is 13 amino acids. Trimming stripped 2 bases from V and 0 bases from J, with 5 bases between. Germline V gene sequence: CDR1 SGHNT, CDR2 YENEEA. The CDR3 DNA follows: TGTGCCAGCAGCTTATCCAACTCCTACGAGCAGTACTTC. It translates to CASSLSNSYEQYF.

The genes are TRBV6-6 and TRBJ2-2; D is perhaps TRBD2 (5 bases). This CDR3 region has 14 residues. V was cut by 5 bases and J by 1 base, with 8 bases left in between. Germline CDR1 reads MNHNY; CDR2 reads SVGAGI (reference sequence). The CDR3 nucleotides read TGTGCCAGCAGTAAACGGGAGAACACCGGGGAGCTGTTTTTT. The encoded protein is CASSKRENTGELFF.

The chain recombines TRBV19 with TRBJ1-3; no firm D call. The CDR3 sequence is 15 residues long. V lost 6 bases and J lost 0, with 12 bases in between. The germline V gene encodes CDR1 LNHDA and CDR2 SQIVND (reference sequence). CDR3 bases: TGTGCCAGTAGCCGCGACTCGAGCTCTGGAAACACCATATATTTT. Its protein product is CASSRDSSSGNTIYF.

This chain connects TRBV5-6 to TRBJ1-3; D ambiguous. This CDR3 has 12 residues. V was pared by 0 bases and J by 7 bases, with 5 bases between. Germline CDR1 is SGHDT and CDR2 is YYEEEE. The CDR3 spells CASSLGLNTIYF. The CDR3 DNA reads as TGTGCCAGCAGCTTGGGGCTGAACACCATATATTTT.

V and J are TRBV5-8 and TRBJ2-3; D is undetermined. Trimming shortened V by 0 bases and J by 4 bases, and 9 bases separated the two germline ends. The V gene's germline CDR1 is SGHTS and CDR2 YDEGEE. The CDR3 is 14 amino acids. The CDR3 reads CASSLATVPDTQYF. The CDR3 nucleotides are TGTGCCAGCAGCTTGGCGACGGTACCAGATACGCAGTATTTT.

The chain carries TRBV27 and TRBJ1-4, with TRBD1 as a possible D gene (6 bases). V shed 6 bases and J shed 3 bases, with 8 bases lying between them. The germline V gene has CDR1 MNHEY and CDR2 SMNVEV (reference sequence). The CDR3 covers 13 residues. The CDR3 spells CASRWGPNEKLFF. The CDR3 bases are TGTGCCAGCAGATGGGGGCCTAATGAAAAACTGTTTTTT.

The chain combines TRBV7-2 with TRBJ2-3; TRBD2 agrees at 7 bases. CDR1 and CDR2 from the germline V gene are SGHTA and FQGNSA. The trim removed 1 base at V and 6 bases at J, leaving 4 bases unmatched. The CDR3 consists of 14 residues. The CDR3, as DNA: TGTGCCAGCAGCTTAGGGCAGCGGGGTGATACGCAGTATTTT. It yields the protein CASSLGQRGDTQYF.

Relative to its sample, this clone is medium-sized. The V gene is TRBV4-2, the J gene TRBJ2-3; TRBD2 might be the D (5 bases). V was trimmed by 4 bases and J by 3 bases, leaving 14 bases between them. This CDR3 region has 15 residues. From germline, CDR1 is LGHNA and CDR2 YNFKEQ. The CDR3 is CASSPGRAETDTQYF. The CDR3 DNA follows: TGTGCCAGCAGCCCTGGTCGAGCGGAAACAGATACGCAGTATTTT.

Here the CDR3 DNA reads TGTGCCAGCAGCTTGGGACACCGGGACAGGGGGAGAGGTGGCTACACCTTC. Residues: CASSLGHRDRGRGGYTF. This rearrangement joins TRBV5-6 to TRBJ1-2; TRBD1 matches 11 bases. The V segment lost 0 bases and the J segment 7 bases; nucleotides outside the gene matches: 11. There are 17 residues in the CDR3. Looked up from germline, CDR1 is SGHDT and CDR2 is YYEEEE.

The V gene is TRBV2, the J gene TRBJ2-7, with TRBD2 matching 7 bases. The CDR3 is 14 residues long. Trimming removed 8 bases from V and 2 bases from J; junction bases left unmatched: 9. Germline loops: CDR1 SNHLY, CDR2 FYNNEI. This chain's CDR3 is CASLRGVLAYEQYF. The CDR3 bases are TGTGCCAGCCTCCGGGGGGTCCTTGCCTACGAGCAGTACTTC.

The chain recombines TRBV28 with TRBJ2-3, with TRBD1 as a possible D gene (5 bases). This CDR3 comprises 15 residues. With 4 bases removed from V and 6 bases from J, the gap between germline ends came to 17 bases. Germline lookup yields CDR1 MDHEN and CDR2 SYDVKM. This CDR3 is CASSSRVPNADTQYF. CDR3 in DNA: TGTGCCAGCAGTTCCAGGGTCCCCAACGCCGATACGCAGTATTTT.

This clone was seen a handful of times. V usage is TRBV10-1 and J usage is TRBJ2-3; maybe TRBD2 (6 bases). CDR3 size: 14 residues. Germline V CDR1 and CDR2: WNHNN, SYGVQD (reference sequence). Trimming stripped 3 bases from V and 0 bases from J, with 7 bases between. The CDR3 here is CASSDGTSTDTQYF. CDR3 DNA sequence: TGCGCCAGCAGTGACGGGACTAGCACAGATACGCAGTATTTT.

The CDR3 bases are TGCGCCAGCAGCGATAGACAGGGAATACCCTCGGGGCCAGCTAACTATGGCTACACCTTC. It specifies CASSDRQGIPSGPANYGYTF. The J gene is TRBJ1-2, the V gene TRBV5-1, with 7 positions matching TRBD1. V was clipped by 4 bases and J by 0 bases; unmatched bases: 21. Germline loops: CDR1 SGHRS, CDR2 YFSETQ. The length of the CDR3 is 20 residues.

In this sample, this clone turned up once. V gene TRBV30 combines with J gene TRBJ2-6, with a weak D call TRBD2 (6 bases). Between the trimmed V and J ends, which lost 8 bases and 0 bases, there was a span of 20 bases. Germline CDR1 is GTSNPN and CDR2 is SVGIG (reference sequence). The CDR3 is made up of 17 amino acids. This CDR3 is CAGALAAFSSGANVLTF. DNA of the CDR3: TGTGCCGGGGCGTTAGCGGCATTCTCCTCTGGGGCCAACGTCCTGACTTTC. The full variable domain, its missing parts supplied by reference TRBV30 and TRBJ2-6, is SQTIHQWPATLVQPVGSPLSLECTVEGTSNPNLYWYRQAAGRGLQLLFYSVGIGQISSEVPQNLSASRPQDRQFILSSKKLLLSDSGFYLCAGALAAFSSGANVLTFGAGSRLTVL.

This clone showed up just a few times. The rearrangement joins TRBV6-6 to TRBJ2-7, with 9 bases fitting TRBD1. Germline V gene data show CDR1 as MNHNY and CDR2 as SVGAGI (reference sequence). The CDR3 is 14 amino acids. Trimming took 6 bases from V and 6 from J; bases not matched to a gene: 9. CDR3 sequence (DNA): TGTGCCAGCAGAAGGGGACAGGGCGCCCCCGAGCAGTACTTC. It codes for CASRRGQGAPEQYF.

This chain connects TRBV7-9 to TRBJ1-2; 11 bases align to TRBD1. CDR1 and CDR2 from the germline V gene are SEHNR and FQNEAQ (reference sequence). V was clipped by 5 bases and J by 6 bases; unmatched bases: 17. The CDR3 covers 18 residues. The CDR3 DNA follows: TGTGCCAGCAGCCCCAGGGCGGGACAGGGGGGAAGTTTGGATGGCTACACCTTC. Translated: CASSPRAGQGGSLDGYTF. The full variable domain, completed using reference TRBV7-9 and TRBJ1-2, is DTGVSQNPRHKITKRGQNVTFRCDPISEHNRLYWYRQTLGQGPEFLTYFQNEAQLEKSRLLSDRFSAERPKGSFSTLEIQRTEQGDSAMYLCASSPRAGQGGSLDGYTFGSGTRLTVV.

The J gene is TRBJ2-7, the V gene TRBV30, with 11 bases matching TRBD2. The CDR3 totals 16 residues. CDR1 is GTSNPN and CDR2 is SVGIG in the germline V gene (reference sequence). V dropped 1 base and J dropped 0; count of bases not matched to a gene: 5. This CDR3 reads CAWSDLAGGSSYEQYF. The CDR3, as DNA: TGTGCCTGGAGTGATCTAGCGGGAGGTAGCTCCTACGAGCAGTACTTC. The whole variable domain, remainder taken from reference TRBV30 and TRBJ2-7, is SQTIHQWPATLVQPVGSPLSLECTVEGTSNPNLYWYRQAAGRGLQLLFYSVGIGQISSEVPQNLSASRPQDRQFILSSKKLLLSDSGFYLCAWSDLAGGSSYEQYFGPGTRLTVT.

In its sample, this clone was seen once. The rearrangement links TRBV6-5 to TRBJ2-1; 10 bases agree with TRBD2. This CDR3 comprises 14 residues. CDR1 is MNHEY, CDR2 SVGAGI, per germline. V lost 4 bases to trimming and J lost 4 bases; unmatched junction nucleotides: 1. This CDR3 reads CASSLAGGYNEQFF. The CDR3 region has the DNA TGTGCCAGCAGTTTAGCGGGAGGTTACAATGAGCAGTTCTTC.